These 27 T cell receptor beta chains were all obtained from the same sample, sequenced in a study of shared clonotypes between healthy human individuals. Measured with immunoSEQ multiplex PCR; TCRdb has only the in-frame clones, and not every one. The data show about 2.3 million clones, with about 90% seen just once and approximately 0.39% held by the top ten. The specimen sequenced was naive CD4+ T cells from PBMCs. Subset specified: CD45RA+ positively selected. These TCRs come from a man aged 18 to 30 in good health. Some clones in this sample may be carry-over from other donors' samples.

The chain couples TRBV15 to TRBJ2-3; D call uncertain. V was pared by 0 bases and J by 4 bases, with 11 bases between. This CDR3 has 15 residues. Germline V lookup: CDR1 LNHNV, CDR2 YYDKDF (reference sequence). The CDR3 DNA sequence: TGTGCCACCAGCAGAGATCTAGGTTTAGCAGATACGCAGTATTTT. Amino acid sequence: CATSRDLGLADTQYF.

The CDR3 reads CASSRKYRGDYGYTF. CDR3 sequence (DNA): TGTGCCAGCAGCCGAAAATACAGGGGCGACTATGGCTACACCTTC. The J gene is TRBJ1-2, the V gene TRBV7-9; 7 bases agree with TRBD1. Germline CDR1 reads SEHNR; CDR2 reads FQNEAQ (reference sequence). J gave up 3 bases and V 5 bases, and 9 bases lay outside the gene matches. The CDR3 covers 15 residues.

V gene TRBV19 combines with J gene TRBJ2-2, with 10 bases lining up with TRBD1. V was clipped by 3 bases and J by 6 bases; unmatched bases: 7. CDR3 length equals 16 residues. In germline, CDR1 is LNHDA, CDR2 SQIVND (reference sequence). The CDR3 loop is CASSIRTGGGPGELFF. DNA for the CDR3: TGTGCCAGTAGTATCCGGACAGGGGGTGGGCCCGGGGAGCTGTTTTTT. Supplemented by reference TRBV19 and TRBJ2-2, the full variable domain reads DGGITQSPKYLFRKEGQNVTLSCEQNLNHDAMYWYRQDPGQGLRLIYYSQIVNDFQKGDIAEGYSVSREKKESFPLTVTSAQKNPTAFYLCASSIRTGGGPGELFFGEGSRLTVL.

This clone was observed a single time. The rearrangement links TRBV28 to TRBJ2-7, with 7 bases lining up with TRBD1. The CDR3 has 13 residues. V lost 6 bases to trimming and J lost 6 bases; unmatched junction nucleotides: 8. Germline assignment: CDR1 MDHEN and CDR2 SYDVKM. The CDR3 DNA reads TGTGCCAGCAGACCCCGACAGGGCCCCGAGCAGTACTTC. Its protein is CASRPRQGPEQYF. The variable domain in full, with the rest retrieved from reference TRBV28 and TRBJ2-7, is DVKVTQSSRYLVKRTGEKVFLECVQDMDHENMFWYRQDPGLGLRLIYFSYDVKMKEKGDIPEGYSVSREKKERFSLILESASTNQTSMYLCASRPRQGPEQYFGPGTRLTVT.

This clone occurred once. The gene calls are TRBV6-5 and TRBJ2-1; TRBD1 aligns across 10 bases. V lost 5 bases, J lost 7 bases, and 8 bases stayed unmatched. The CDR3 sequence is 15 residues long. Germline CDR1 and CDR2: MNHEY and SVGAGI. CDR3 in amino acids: CASSLTGTGVNEQFF. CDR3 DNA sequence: TGTGCCAGCAGTCTAACCGGGACAGGGGTAAATGAGCAGTTCTTC.

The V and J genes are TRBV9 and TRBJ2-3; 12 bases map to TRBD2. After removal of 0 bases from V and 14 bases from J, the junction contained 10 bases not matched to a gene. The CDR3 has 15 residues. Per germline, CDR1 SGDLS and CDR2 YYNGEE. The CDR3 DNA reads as TGTGCCAGCAGCGTAGGGGCTAGCGGGAGGGCCGTGTCGTATTTT. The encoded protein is CASSVGASGRAVSYF.

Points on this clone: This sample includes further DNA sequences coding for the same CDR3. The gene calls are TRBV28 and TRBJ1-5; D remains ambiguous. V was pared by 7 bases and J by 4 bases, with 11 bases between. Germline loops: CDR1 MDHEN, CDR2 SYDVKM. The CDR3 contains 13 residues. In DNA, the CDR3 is TGTGCCAGCACTTTGGACGGAAATCAGCCCCAGCATTTT. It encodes CASTLDGNQPQHF.

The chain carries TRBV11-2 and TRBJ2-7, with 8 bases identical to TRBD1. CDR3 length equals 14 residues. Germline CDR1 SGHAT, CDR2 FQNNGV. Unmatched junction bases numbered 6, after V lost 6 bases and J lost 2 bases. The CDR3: CASRTQGVPYEQYF. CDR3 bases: TGTGCCAGCAGGACACAGGGGGTACCCTACGAGCAGTACTTC.

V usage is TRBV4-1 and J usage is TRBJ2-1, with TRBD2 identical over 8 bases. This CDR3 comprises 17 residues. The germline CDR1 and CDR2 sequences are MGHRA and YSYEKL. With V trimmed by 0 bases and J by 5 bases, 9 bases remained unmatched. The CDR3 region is CASSQDPSGRPHNEQFF. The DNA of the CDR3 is TGCGCCAGCAGCCAAGATCCTAGCGGGCGACCCCACAATGAGCAGTTCTTC.

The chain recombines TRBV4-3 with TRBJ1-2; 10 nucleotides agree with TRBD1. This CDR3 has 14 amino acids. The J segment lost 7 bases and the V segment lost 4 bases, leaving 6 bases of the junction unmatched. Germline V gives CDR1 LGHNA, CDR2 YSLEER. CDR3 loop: CASSLDRGTRGYTF. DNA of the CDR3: TGCGCCAGCAGCCTGGACAGGGGGACGCGTGGCTACACCTTC.

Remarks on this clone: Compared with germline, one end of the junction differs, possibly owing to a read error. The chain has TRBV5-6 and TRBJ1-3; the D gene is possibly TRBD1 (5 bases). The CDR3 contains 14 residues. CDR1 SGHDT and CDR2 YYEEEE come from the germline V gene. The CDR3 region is CASSLGGPFRDGEF. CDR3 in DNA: TGTGCCAGCAGCTTGGGGGGACCCTTCCGGGACGGTGAATTT.

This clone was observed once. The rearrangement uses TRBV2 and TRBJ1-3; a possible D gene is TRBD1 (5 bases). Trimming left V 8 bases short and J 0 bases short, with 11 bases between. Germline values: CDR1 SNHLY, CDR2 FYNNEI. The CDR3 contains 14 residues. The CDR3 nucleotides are TGTGCCAGCCGCGGGGGGGGCTCTGGAAACACCATATATTTT. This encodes CASRGGGSGNTIYF.

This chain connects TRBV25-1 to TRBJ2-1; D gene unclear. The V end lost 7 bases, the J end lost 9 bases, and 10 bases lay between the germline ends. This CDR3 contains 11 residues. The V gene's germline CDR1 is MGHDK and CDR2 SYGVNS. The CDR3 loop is CASNGKAEQFF. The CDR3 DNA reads TGTGCCAGCAATGGGAAGGCTGAGCAGTTCTTC.

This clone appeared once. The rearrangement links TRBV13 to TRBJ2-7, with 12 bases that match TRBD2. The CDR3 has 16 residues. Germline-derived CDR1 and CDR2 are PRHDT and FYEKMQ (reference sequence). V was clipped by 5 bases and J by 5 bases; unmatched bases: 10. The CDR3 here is CASSLRRLAGAHEQYF. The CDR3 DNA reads TGTGCCAGCAGCCTACGTAGACTAGCGGGAGCTCACGAGCAGTACTTC.

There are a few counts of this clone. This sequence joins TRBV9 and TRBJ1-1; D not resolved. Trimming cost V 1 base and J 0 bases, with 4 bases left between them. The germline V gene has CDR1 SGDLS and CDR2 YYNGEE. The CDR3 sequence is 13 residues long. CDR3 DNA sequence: TGTGCCAGCAGCGTAAACGTGAACACTGAAGCTTTCTTT. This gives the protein CASSVNVNTEAFF.

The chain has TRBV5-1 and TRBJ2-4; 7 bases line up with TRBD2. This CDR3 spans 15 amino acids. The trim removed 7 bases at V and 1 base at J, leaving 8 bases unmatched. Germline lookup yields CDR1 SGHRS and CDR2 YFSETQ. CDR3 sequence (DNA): TGCGCCAGCCGGTCTAGCGGACCGGCCAAAAACATTCAGTACTTC. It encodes CASRSSGPAKNIQYF.

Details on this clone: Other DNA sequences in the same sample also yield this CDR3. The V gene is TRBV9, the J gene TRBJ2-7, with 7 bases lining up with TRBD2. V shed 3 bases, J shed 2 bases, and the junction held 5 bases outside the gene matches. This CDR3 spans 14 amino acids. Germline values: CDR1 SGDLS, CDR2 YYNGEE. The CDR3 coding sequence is TGTGCCAGCAGCGCGAGCGGGACGACCTACGAGCAGTACTTC. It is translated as CASSASGTTYEQYF. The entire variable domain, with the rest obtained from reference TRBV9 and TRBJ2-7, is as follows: DSGVTQTPKHLITATGQRVTLRCSPRSGDLSVYWYQQSLDQGLQFLIQYYNGEERAKGNILERFSAQQFPDLHSELNLSSLELGDSALYFCASSASGTTYEQYFGPGTRLTVT.

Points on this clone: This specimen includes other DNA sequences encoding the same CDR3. CDR3 bases: TGTGCCAGCAGTGGGACAGCTAGCACAGATACGCAGTATTTT. As protein: CASSGTASTDTQYF. The chain is built from TRBV2 and TRBJ2-3; D is possibly TRBD1 (6 bases). V was trimmed by 4 bases and J by 0 bases, leaving 8 bases between them. This CDR3 contains 14 residues. Germline CDR1 is SNHLY and CDR2 is FYNNEI. Supplemented by reference TRBV2 and TRBJ2-3, the full variable domain reads EPEVTQTPSHQVTQMGQEVILRCVPISNHLYFYWYRQILGQKVEFLVSFYNNEISEKSEIFDDQFSVERPDGSNFTLKIRSTKLEDSAMYFCASSGTASTDTQYFGPGTRLTVL.

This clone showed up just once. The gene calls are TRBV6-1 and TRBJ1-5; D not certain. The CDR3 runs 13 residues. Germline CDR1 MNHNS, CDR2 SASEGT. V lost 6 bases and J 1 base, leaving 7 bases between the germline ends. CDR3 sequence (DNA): TGTGCCAGCAGGGTGGTGAGCAATCAGCCCCAGCATTTT. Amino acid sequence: CASRVVSNQPQHF.

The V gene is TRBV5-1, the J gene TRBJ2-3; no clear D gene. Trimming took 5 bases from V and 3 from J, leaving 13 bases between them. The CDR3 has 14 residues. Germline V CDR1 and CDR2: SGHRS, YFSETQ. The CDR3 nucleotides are TGCGCCAGCAGGACGGTGAAGGTAACAGATACGCAGTATTTT. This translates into CASRTVKVTDTQYF.

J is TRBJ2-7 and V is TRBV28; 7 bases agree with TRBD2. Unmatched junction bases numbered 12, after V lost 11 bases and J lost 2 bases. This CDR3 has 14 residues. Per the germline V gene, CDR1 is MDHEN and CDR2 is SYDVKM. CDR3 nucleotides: TGTGCCTGCAATACCGCCGGGACTACCTACGAGCAGTACTTC. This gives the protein CACNTAGTTYEQYF.

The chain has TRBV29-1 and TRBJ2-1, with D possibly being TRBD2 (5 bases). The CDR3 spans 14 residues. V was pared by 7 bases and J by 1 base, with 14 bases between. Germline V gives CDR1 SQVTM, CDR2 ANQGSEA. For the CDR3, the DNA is TGCAGCGCCTACCCTCCGGGATCCTACAATGAGCAGTTCTTC. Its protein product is CSAYPPGSYNEQFF.

In DNA form, the CDR3 reads TGTGCCAGCAGCCAGGGTTATCTGTCCTACGAGCAGTACTTC. Residues: CASSQGYLSYEQYF. V usage is TRBV4-2 and J usage is TRBJ2-7; D call uncertain. Germline CDR1 and CDR2: LGHNA and YNFKEQ. V was pared by 3 bases and J by 1 base, with 10 bases between. The CDR3 contains 14 residues.

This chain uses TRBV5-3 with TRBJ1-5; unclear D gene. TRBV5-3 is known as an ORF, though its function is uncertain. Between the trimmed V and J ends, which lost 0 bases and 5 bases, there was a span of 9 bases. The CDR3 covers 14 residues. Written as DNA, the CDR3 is TGTGCCAGAAGCTTGGAAGAGACTCATCAGCCCCAGCATTTT. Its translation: CARSLEETHQPQHF.

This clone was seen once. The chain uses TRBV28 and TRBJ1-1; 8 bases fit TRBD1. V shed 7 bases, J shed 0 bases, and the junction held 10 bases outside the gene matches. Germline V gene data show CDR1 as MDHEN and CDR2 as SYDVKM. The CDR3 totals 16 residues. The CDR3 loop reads CASTTPPTGVNTEAFF. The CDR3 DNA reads TGTGCCAGCACCACCCCCCCGACAGGGGTGAACACTGAAGCTTTCTTT.

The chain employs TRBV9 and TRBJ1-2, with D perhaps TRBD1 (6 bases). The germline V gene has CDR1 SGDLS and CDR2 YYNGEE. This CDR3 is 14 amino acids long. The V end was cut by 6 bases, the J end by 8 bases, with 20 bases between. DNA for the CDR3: TGTGCCAGCACGACGGGACACCAACTTGAGGGCTACACCTTC. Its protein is CASTTGHQLEGYTF.

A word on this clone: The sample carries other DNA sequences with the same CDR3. The CDR3 sequence: CASSLDRTSYEQYF. In DNA form, the CDR3 reads TGTGCCAGCAGCTTAGATCGTACATCCTACGAGCAGTACTTC. The chain recombines TRBV7-2 with TRBJ2-7; D is uncertain. V lost 1 base and J 1 base, leaving 8 bases between the germline ends. Germline V gene sequence: CDR1 SGHTA, CDR2 FQGNSA. The CDR3 covers 14 residues.